This T cell receptor (beta chain) is from a study of siplizumab effects on memory and regulatory T cells. General study results and limits: Of the proliferating CD4+ or CD8+ clones, roughly 80-96% lacked a naive or memory phenotype that could be assigned. Alloreactive sequences whose origin lay in unstimulated CD4+ memory cells were significantly reduced by siplizumab.

V lost 3 bases and J 4 bases, leaving 12 bases between the germline ends. The CDR3 is made up of 15 amino acids. Germline V CDR1 and CDR2: MGHDK, SYGVNS. A note on this clone: Antigen unknown.

Here immunoSEQ multiplex PCR was the method, and the copy in TCRdb shows in-frame clones only, minus some. The profile covers tens of thousands of clones, with roughly 88% appearing a single time and about 1.5% taken by the ten largest. This clonotype originated in a human donor in good health. The sample consisted of Tregs sorted from blood. The rearrangement uses TRBV25-1 and TRBJ2-2; perhaps TRBD1 as D (6 bases). The CDR3 loop is CASSEGDRITGELFF. In DNA, the CDR3 is TGTGCCAGCAGTGAGGGAGACAGGATCACCGGGGAGCTGTTTTTT.